The following is a T cell receptor beta chain sequence with its context. The record originates from a study of cytotoxic CD8 clonotypes in ibrutinib-treated CLL. Targeted sequencing depth ranged from 1 in 200,000 to 1 in 1 million T cells. TCRdb's table, derived via immunoSEQ multiplex PCR, lists solely in-frame clones and lacks some. The repertoire holds some 350,000 clones, roughly 70% seen once, with around 6.3% in the top ten. This CDR3 region has 11 residues. Germline V gene lookup returns CDR1 LGHNA and CDR2 YNFKEQ. With 3 bases removed from V and 12 bases from J, the gap between germline ends came to 9 bases.

The sequenced sample was PBMCs, obtained after 36 months of ibrutinib treatment. This receptor was obtained from a human donor with chronic lymphocytic leukemia. V is TRBV4-2 and J is TRBJ2-1; D ambiguous. The CDR3 DNA reads as TGTGCCAGCAGCCAGGCCGGCAGGCAGTTCTTC. Translating gives CASSQAGRQFF.